These T cell receptor beta chains were read from a single sample in a study of blood T cell repertoires in COVID-19. TCRdb's copy holds only in-frame clones and misses some; the assay was immunoSEQ multiplex PCR. This sample has 52,000 or so clones; 90% occur once, and the top ten carry roughly 3.6%. Sequenced sample: peripheral blood. These receptors all stem from a man aged 50 to 59 with acute or convalescent COVID-19. The CDR3 runs from the conserved cysteine through the conserved F or W. The D gene is left open where the match is weak. Rows may omit the clone size; those that give it use once, few, many or a size class.

len	v_gene	abundance	d_gene	j_gene	CDR3aa	CDR3nt
16	TRBV7-6	.	TRBD1	TRBJ2-1	CASSPNNRGWEYEQFF	TGTGCCAGCAGCCCGAATAACAGGGGCTGGGAATATGAGCAGTTCTTC
16	TRBV6-5	.	.	TRBJ1-4	CASSYDGFATNEKLFF	TGTGCCAGCAGTTACGACGGGTTTGCAACTAATGAAAAACTGTTTTTT
14	TRBV3-1/TRBV3-2	.	.	TRBJ1-1	CASSLPERSTEAFF	TGTGCCAGCAGCCTTCCGGAGAGGTCCACTGAAGCTTTCTTT
15	TRBV18	.	.	TRBJ1-2	CASSPPGPGSYGYTF	TGTGCCAGCTCACCGCCGGGCCCCGGGAGCTATGGCTACACCTTC
16	TRBV3-1/TRBV3-2	.	.	TRBJ2-7	CASSQELARTDYEQYF	TGTGCCAGCAGCCAGGAGCTAGCGAGGACGGACTACGAGCAGTACTTC
12	TRBV3-1/TRBV3-2	.	.	TRBJ1-2	CASSHLREGYTF	TGTGCCAGCAGCCACCTGAGGGAGGGCTACACCTTC
14	TRBV24-1	.	TRBD2	TRBJ2-4	CATSGTSGENIQYF	TGTGCCACCAGTGGAACTAGCGGGGAAAACATTCAGTACTTC
12	TRBV12-3/TRBV12-4	once	.	TRBJ2-7	CASSLFTYEQYF	TGTGCCAGCAGTTTATTTACCTACGAGCAGTACTTC
15	TRBV5-4	.	TRBD2	TRBJ2-2	CASSLASGSTGELFF	TGTGCCAGCAGCTTGGCTAGCGGGAGCACCGGGGAGCTGTTTTTT
14	TRBV5-1	.	.	TRBJ1-1	CASSFSRANTEAFF	TGCGCCAGCAGCTTTAGTCGAGCGAACACTGAAGCTTTCTTT
16	TRBV18	.	TRBD1	TRBJ2-4	CASSPDRGQIKNIQYF	TGTGCCAGCTCACCCGATAGGGGACAGATTAAAAACATTCAGTACTTC
15	TRBV25-1	.	TRBD1	TRBJ2-7	CASSESGQGAYEQYF	TGTGCCAGCAGTGAATCCGGACAGGGGGCCTACGAGCAGTACTTC
16	TRBV5-1	.	.	TRBJ1-3	CASSLTIRDSGNTIYF	TGCGCCAGCAGCTTAACCATCCGGGACTCTGGAAACACCATATATTTT
14	TRBV6-2/TRBV6-3	.	.	TRBJ2-5	CASSYRRLQETQYF	TGTGCCAGCAGTTATCGCAGGCTCCAAGAGACCCAGTACTTC
17	TRBV5-6	.	.	TRBJ2-1	CASSPLQVPASYNEQFF	TGTGCCAGCAGCCCCTTACAGGTTCCTGCTTCCTACAATGAGCAGTTCTTC
16	TRBV11-3	.	.	TRBJ2-1	CASSLGGGDMVNEQFF	TGTGCCAGCAGCTTAGGAGGGGGAGACATGGTCAATGAGCAGTTCTTC
15	TRBV5-1	.	TRBD2	TRBJ2-7	CASSSGTSETYEQYF	TGCGCCAGCAGCTCAGGGACTAGCGAGACCTACGAGCAGTACTTC
14	TRBV9	.	TRBD1	TRBJ1-1	CASSVTGGTTEAFF	TGTGCCAGCAGCGTTACAGGGGGGACCACTGAAGCTTTCTTT
15	TRBV2	.	.	TRBJ1-5	CASSERSYSNQPQHF	TGTGCCAGCAGTGAACGGAGTTATAGCAATCAGCCCCAGCATTTT
12	TRBV2	.	.	TRBJ2-7	CASKRSSYEQYF	TGTGCCAGCAAGCGGAGCTCCTACGAGCAGTACTTC
14	TRBV6-2/TRBV6-3	.	TRBD2	TRBJ2-3	CASSASGWSDTQYF	TGTGCCAGCAGTGCTAGCGGGTGGTCAGATACGCAGTATTTT
15	TRBV6-5	.	TRBD2	TRBJ2-1	CASSLREGSYNEQFF	TGTGCCAGCAGTTTGCGGGAGGGCTCCTACAATGAGCAGTTCTTC
15	TRBV10-2	.	TRBD1	TRBJ2-7	CASSERTGSPYEQYF	TGCGCCAGCAGTGAACGGACAGGGAGTCCCTACGAGCAGTACTTC
16	TRBV18	.	TRBD2	TRBJ2-7	CASSPSSNGRFDEQYF	TGTGCCAGCTCACCGTCTTCAAACGGGAGGTTTGACGAGCAGTACTTC
14	TRBV7-2	.	.	TRBJ1-3	CASSPGQSRNTIYF	TGTGCCAGCAGCCCAGGACAGTCCCGAAACACCATATATTTT
15	TRBV20-1	.	.	TRBJ1-3	CSASGGVGSGNTIYF	TGCAGTGCTAGTGGGGGGGTTGGCTCTGGAAACACCATATATTTT
15	TRBV3-1/TRBV3-2	.	TRBD2	TRBJ2-1	CASSTLAGVPNEQFF	TGTGCCAGCAGCACACTAGCGGGAGTACCCAATGAGCAGTTCTTC
16	TRBV7-9	.	TRBD1	TRBJ1-1	CASRTTGGPMNTEAFF	TGTGCCAGCAGGACTACAGGGGGGCCCATGAACACTGAAGCTTTCTTT
17	TRBV4-3	few	TRBD1	TRBJ1-6	CASSPKGRQGDNSPLHF	TGCGCCAGCAGCCCAAAGGGGCGACAGGGGGATAATTCACCCCTCCACTTT
17	TRBV5-1	once	TRBD1	TRBJ2-2	CASSPPAGTGNTGELFF	TGCGCCAGCAGCCCACCGGCCGGGACAGGGAACACCGGGGAGCTGTTTTTT
13	TRBV30	.	TRBD1	TRBJ1-1	CAIYRGRNTEAFF	TGTGCCATCTACAGGGGCCGGAACACTGAAGCTTTCTTT
15	TRBV10-3	.	.	TRBJ2-1	CAIRADRVEEGEQFF	TGTGCCATCAGGGCCGACAGGGTTGAGGAGGGTGAGCAGTTCTTC
14	TRBV6-4	.	.	TRBJ1-4	CASSVDSLGEKLFF	TGTGCCAGCAGTGTGGACAGCTTGGGAGAAAAACTGTTTTTT
13	TRBV6-5	.	TRBD2	TRBJ2-7	CASSLAERSEQYF	TGTGCCAGCAGTCTAGCGGAGCGGAGTGAGCAGTACTTC
16	TRBV21-1	once	.	TRBJ2-7	CASIARGRAHSYEQYF	TGTGCCAGCATCGCAAGGGGGAGGGCCCACTCCTACGAGCAGTACTTC
17	TRBV19	once	.	TRBJ1-5	CASTTPGQGYSNQPQHF	TGTGCCAGTACCACCCCCGGGCAGGGATATAGCAATCAGCCCCAGCATTTT
15	TRBV4-1	.	TRBD2	TRBJ2-3	CASRLSGGSTDTQYF	TGCGCCAGCAGGCTTAGCGGGGGTAGCACAGATACGCAGTATTTT
13	TRBV18	.	.	TRBJ1-1	CASSPKQETEAFF	TGTGCCAGCTCACCAAAGCAGGAAACTGAAGCTTTCTTT
15	TRBV7-9	.	TRBD2	TRBJ2-3	CASSLGTSTADTQYF	TGTGCCAGCAGCTTAGGGACTAGCACGGCAGATACGCAGTATTTT
15	TRBV24-1	.	TRBD2	TRBJ2-1	CATSDGIAGVSEQFF	TGTGCCACCAGTGATGGAATAGCGGGAGTGAGTGAGCAGTTCTTC
16	TRBV6-6	.	TRBD2	TRBJ2-1	CASSYSGTSQSNEQFF	TGTGCCAGCAGTTACTCCGGGACTAGCCAAAGCAATGAGCAGTTCTTC
16	TRBV6-6	.	TRBD2	TRBJ2-6	CASLGLGGTGANVLTF	TGTGCCAGCCTGGGTTTGGGGGGGACTGGGGCCAACGTCCTGACTTTC
16	TRBV24-1	.	TRBD2	TRBJ2-7	CATSDPSTGGSYEQYF	TGTGCCACCAGTGATCCATCGACGGGGGGCTCCTACGAGCAGTACTTC
14	TRBV6-5	.	.	TRBJ1-6	CASTPRMKNSPLHF	TGTGCCAGCACCCCGCGCATGAAGAATTCACCCCTCCACTTT
12	TRBV29-1	.	TRBD2	TRBJ2-7	CSVVMGGYEQYF	TGCAGCGTTGTTATGGGGGGGTACGAGCAGTACTTC
15	TRBV7-7	few	.	TRBJ2-2	CASSLTGFHTGELFF	TGTGCCAGCAGCCTTACAGGGTTCCACACCGGGGAGCTGTTTTTT
14	TRBV19	.	.	TRBJ1-4	CASSILGVNEKLFF	TGTGCCAGTAGTATCCTCGGGGTTAATGAAAAACTGTTTTTT
18	TRBV6-1	.	.	TRBJ2-6	CASSEMLMTASGANVLTF	TGTGCCAGCAGTGAAATGTTGATGACAGCCTCTGGGGCCAACGTCCTGACTTTC
13	TRBV9	.	.	TRBJ2-1	CASSRRERNEQFF	TGTGCCAGCAGCCGTAGGGAGAGGAATGAGCAGTTCTTC
18	TRBV5-1	once	TRBD2	TRBJ2-4	CASSLSIVAGVSKNIQYF	TGCGCCAGCAGCTTGAGCATAGTAGCGGGAGTATCCAAAAACATTCAGTACTTC